This entry features one T cell receptor beta chain sequence. What it binds is unknown. For TCR beta, libraries came from iRepertoire HTBI primers and Arm-PCR of CDR3 regions. Using its own MiXCR run on the multiplex PCR reads, TCRdb lists one record per CDR3 protein. In the table there are 600,000 to 650,000 distinct CDR3 sequences, approximately 15% of which are singletons. The time point was: newly diagnosed GD, antithyroid drugs for less than 3 months. Preparation of the TCR library used RNA extracted from PBMCs. This entry comes from a study of regulatory T cells in long-lasting Graves disease. General study results and limits: Favored gene segments in persistent disease were TRBV28, TRBJ1-2 and TRBJ2-5.

J was trimmed by 5 bases and V by 2 bases; bases with no gene match: 8. The V gene's germline CDR1 is SGHRS and CDR2 YFSETQ. This CDR3 is 16 amino acids long. This same sample was also part of a study on T cells in Graves' hyperthyroidism and ophthalmopathy. That study adds: The HTBI primer set served for first-round RT-PCR of the TCR CDR3. Ophthalmopathy was identified by the model a median about seven months ahead of onset.

V gene TRBV5-1 combines with J gene TRBJ2-3; 10 nucleotides agree with TRBD1. The clonotype comes from a woman under 40 with Graves disease. This specimen consisted of peripheral blood mononuclear cells (PBMCs), obtained at new diagnosis, from a patient treated with antithyroid drugs. CDR3 sequence reads: CASSFGQGEKGDTQYF. CDR3 sequence (DNA): TGCGCCAGCAGCTTCGGACAGGGGGAGAAAGGAGATACGCAGTATTTT.